Sequencing of this T cell receptor (beta chain) was carried out in a study of T-cell memory formation after mild COVID-19. Overall study: Across donors, TCR clusters were largely donor specific.

MiXCR, run by TCRdb on the 5' RACE reads, gives a single entry per CDR3 protein. Here the sample spans about 110,000 distinct CDR3 sequences, roughly 12% being singletons. With respect to this clonotype: The antigen is undetermined.

Germline CDR1 reads MGHRA; CDR2 reads YSYEKL. V shed 1 base and J shed 14 bases, with 19 bases lying between them. This CDR3 is 14 amino acids long. Overall study results and limits: Pre-infection memory held some responding clones, suggesting pre-existing cross-reactive T cells responded. Researchers report contracting CD4+ clones mostly in CM and EM, with CD8+ clones in EMRA.

The specimen sequenced was PBMCs or a T cell subset sorted from them (not recorded which). The sequence derives from an adult woman who had mild COVID-19 (a few samples of this study predate the infection). Cell type and time point are not known. V is TRBV4-1 and J is TRBJ2-3; a possible D gene is TRBD2 (6 bases). The CDR3 bases are TGCGCCAGCAGCCAAGTTGGGGGGACCACGGTCCTGTATTTT. Protein: CASSQVGGTTVLYF.